This entry is about one T cell receptor (beta chain). Its antigen target is currently unknown. No base quality values were provided; no much bigger clone lies one nucleotide off. This entry is derived from a study of T cell repertoires in cytomegalovirus infection (dated by TCRdb to between 2018 and 2020). For context, the study as a whole: The peptide stimulations were aimed at well-studied HLA-B-restricted epitopes as well as recently identified HLA-C-restricted CMV epitopes, whose presentation resists viral immunomodulation. Because public TCR beta signatures pointed to carriage of CMV infection together with the matching HLA type, the HLA type of each donor mattered for the analysis.

The treatment or condition label for this specimen denotes: in vitro stimulation with specific CMV peptide epitopes to enrich CMV-specific T cells. TCRdb shows the sequencer as Illumina HiSeq 1500. The public sequencing data were trimmed at Q25 with fastp and processed into clonotypes with MiXCR by TCRdb, which kept only in-frame beta chains. All rows with the same CDR3 protein become a single entry with the most common DNA and genes. The sample table contains roughly 120,000 distinct CDR3 sequences; only one count was recorded for 25% to 35% of them. The top ten clones comprise around three fifths of the sample. Including cysteine and phenylalanine, the CDR3 has 12 amino acids. The DNA shown is the 36-base CDR3, in frame from base 1. As encoded in the germline V gene, CDR1 is SGHTA while CDR2 is FQGTGA. At the junction V is shortened by 3 bases and J by 8 bases, with 8 bases in between. Here is what the overall study found, with its caveats: The ex vivo response was dominated by HLA-C-restricted CMV-specific TCR beta clonotypes, and the single most frequent clonotype in two of eight donors was supplied by these HLA-C-restricted clonotypes. In both this cohort and an independent cohort of over 350 donors, the cumulative frequency of public TCR beta family members distinguished carriers of CMV infection plus the relevant HLA type.

Sequenced material: CD8+ T cells from cultured PBMCs, taken from culture after CMV antigen stimulation. The receptor was isolated from a human donor in good health (CMV status not recorded). Some clones in this sample may be carry-over from other donors' samples. The receptor chain draws on TRBV7-3 and TRBJ2-1; the D gene is unclear. The bases are TGTGCCAGCAGCTTTAGCTTCTATGAGCAGTTCTTC. This is translated as CASSFSFYEQFF. Here the CDR3 is joined to the reference TRBV7-3 and TRBJ2-1 genes, and the full variable domain is: GAGVSQTPSNKVTEKGKYVELRCDPISGHTALYWYRQSLGQGPEFLIYFQGTGAADDSGLPNDRFFAVRPEGSVSTLKIQRTERGDSAVYLCASSFSFYEQFFGPGTRLTVL.